A single TCR beta chain is shown here with its context. Its cognate antigen has yet to be identified. The record has no base qualities; no much larger clone is one base away. The CDR3 runs 14 amino acids, cysteine and phenylalanine included. The entry retains the CDR3 DNA only, 42 bases that are in frame from base 1. V is cut back by 2 bases and J by 10 bases, with 7 bases in the junction unmatched. CDR1 SGHTA and CDR2 FQGNSA are derived from the germline V gene. This record comes from a study of shared clonotypes between healthy human individuals (TCRdb year 2020). Background for the entire study: The cohort included three men and two women between 18 and 49 years of age. For each donor, three plates each were used for CD4 naive and CD4 memory, two plates were used for CD8 naive, and one plate was used for CD8 memory. Different laboratories and diverse techniques were used to prepare libraries and sequence TCR repertoires, to increase sequencing depth and limit assay-specific biases. Between about 0.94 and 8.9 billion PBMCs per donor were obtained by leukapheresis. The study deeply sequenced blood TCR repertoires of about 5 healthy adults to estimate repertoire size and the extent of clonotype sharing between individuals. Broad study findings and their caveats: Pairwise subsampling led to the expectation that sequencing depth would affect the degree of clonotype sharing among donors. Compared with non-shared clonotypes, the clonotypes found in all four sorted-subset donors had higher generation probabilities. Only blood was sampled, and tissue TCR repertoires likely differ from those in blood. Naive subsets generally had larger estimated clonotype richness than memory subsets. Even with the large sequencing depth, rarefaction of the sorted-subset datasets indicated that sequencing was incomplete. Sharing across a few donors was observed for approximately 5% of naive CD4, over 3% of naive CD8, over 2% of memory CD4, and about 0.39% of memory CD8 clonotypes. The small number of donors limited the genetic and exposure-history diversity represented.

Using the deep immunoSEQ assay, TCR CDR3 regions were amplified from genomic DNA by multiplex PCR. Genomic DNA extracted from each cell subset was distributed evenly over all wells of several immunoSEQ 96-well plates, and each plate served as one replicate. For sorted subsets, about 0.2 ug genomic DNA, equal to about 30,000 T cell genomes, was loaded into each replicate PCR. Purified libraries were quantified with a Qubit 3.0 fluorometer, sized on a Bioanalyzer 2100, and re-quantified with the KAPA Library Quantification kit. Every immunoSEQ 96-well plate was sequenced on a dedicated single-read 150-cycle Illumina NextSeq 550 flow cell. Under the source paper's analysis protocol: Because only junctional sequences without quality scores were contained in the immunoSEQ output, filtering matching that applied to full-length reads could not be performed. To assign V/J genes and CDR3, sequences were annotated using PyIR, a Python wrapper for IgBLAST v1.9, with IMGT germline references. Reads were removed for weak V/J assignments (E-value above 1e-6), missing CDR3, stop codons, out-of-frame junctions, or ambiguous translated residues. A V3J clonotype was defined by an identical inferred V gene, J gene, and CDR3 amino acid sequence. Percentage overlap between repertoires was computed as shared unique clonotypes divided by the size of the smaller repertoire. Repertoire richness was assessed with RTK rarefaction, the Chao1 estimator, and Recon v2.1 estimates of unobserved clonotypes. Generation probabilities for all TCRbeta clonotypes obtained by the gDNA method from a few donors were computed using OLGA. TCRdb re-hosts the immuneACCESS table, in-frame sequences only. Its copies lack some clones; in the studies checked, an unresolved V gene accounts for under half of them, and the cause for the rest is not known. Clonal size and the V and J genes are those of that table, whereas D and trimming came from the DNA. Within this sample are a few million clones, with around nine tenths of them counted one time only. Over 0.12% of the sample comes from the top ten.

Donors were healthy HIV-negative adults with no recently reported acute infections or vaccinations. Only Caucasian adults living in Nashville, Tennessee, USA were represented among the donors. CD4+ T cells were enriched through magnetic negative selection, after which naive cells were positively selected on CD45RA and the remaining negative fraction served as the memory subset. After blood collection by leukapheresis, PBMCs were isolated using Ficoll-Histopaque density gradient centrifugation and then cryopreserved in the vapor phase of liquid nitrogen. Purity and quantity of every magnetically sorted T cell population were checked by analytical flow cytometry. From each sorted fraction, genomic DNA was isolated and quantified by UV absorbance on a Nanodrop 2000c.

The V and J genes are TRBV7-2 and TRBJ2-1, with 8 bases matching TRBD2. This receptor was taken from a man aged 18 to 35 in good health. The sequenced material came from naive CD4+ T cells sorted from blood. The cell subset or site label, as the study defines it: CD45RA+ positively selected. The CDR3 amino acid sequence is: CASSLNSAGAEQFF. The DNA sequence is TGTGCCAGCAGCTTAAACTCAGCGGGGGCCGAGCAGTTCTTC.